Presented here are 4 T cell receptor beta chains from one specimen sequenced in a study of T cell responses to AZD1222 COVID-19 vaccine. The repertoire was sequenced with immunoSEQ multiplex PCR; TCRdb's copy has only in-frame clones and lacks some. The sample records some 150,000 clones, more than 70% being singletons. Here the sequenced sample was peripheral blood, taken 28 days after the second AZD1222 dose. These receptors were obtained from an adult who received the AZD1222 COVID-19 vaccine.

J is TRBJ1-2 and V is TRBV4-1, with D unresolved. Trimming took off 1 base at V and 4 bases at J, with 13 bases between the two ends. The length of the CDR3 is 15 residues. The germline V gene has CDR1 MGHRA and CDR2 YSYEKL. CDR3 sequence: CASSQVGESGYGYTF. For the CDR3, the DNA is TGCGCCAGCAGCCAAGTTGGAGAGAGCGGCTATGGCTACACCTTC.

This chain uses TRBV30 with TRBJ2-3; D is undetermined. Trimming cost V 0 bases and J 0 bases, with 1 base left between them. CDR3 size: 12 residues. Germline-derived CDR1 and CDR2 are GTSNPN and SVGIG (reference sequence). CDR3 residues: CAWSVSTDTQYF. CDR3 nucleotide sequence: TGTGCCTGGAGTGTTAGCACAGATACGCAGTATTTT. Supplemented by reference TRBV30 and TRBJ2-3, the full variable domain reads SQTIHQWPATLVQPVGSPLSLECTVEGTSNPNLYWYRQAAGRGLQLLFYSVGIGQISSEVPQNLSASRPQDRQFILSSKKLLLSDSGFYLCAWSVSTDTQYFGPGTRLTVL.

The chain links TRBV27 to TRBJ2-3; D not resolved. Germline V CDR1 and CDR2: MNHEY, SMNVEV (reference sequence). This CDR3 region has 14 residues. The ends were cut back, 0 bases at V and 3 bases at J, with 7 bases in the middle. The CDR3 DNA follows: TGTGCCAGCAGTTTATCCATGGGTACAGATACGCAGTATTTT. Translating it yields CASSLSMGTDTQYF.

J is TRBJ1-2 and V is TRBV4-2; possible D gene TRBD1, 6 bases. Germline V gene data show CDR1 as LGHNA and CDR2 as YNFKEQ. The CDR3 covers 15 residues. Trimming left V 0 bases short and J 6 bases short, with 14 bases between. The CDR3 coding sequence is TGTGCCAGCAGCCAAGACAACCAGGGGAATAATGGCTACACCTTC. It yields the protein CASSQDNQGNNGYTF.